Listed here is a single TCR beta chain. The antigen is unknown. These data belong to a study of response to subunit inactivated influenza vaccine. TCRdb used MiXCR to reprocess the RT-PCR reads, holding one entry per CDR3 protein. Of 650,000 to 800,000 distinct CDR3 sequences in the sample, roughly 14% were seen once. Broader study findings: With each seasonal influenza vaccination, the authors suggested, few new T cells are recruited.

The CDR3 totals 17 residues. The J segment lost 3 bases and the V segment lost 1 base, leaving 11 bases of the junction unmatched. The rearrangement uses TRBV12-3 or TRBV12-4 and TRBJ2-7; 8 bases fit TRBD1. This receptor was identified in a man aged 50 to 59 who received an inactivated influenza vaccine. The sample here was PBMCs from blood, taken 14 to 15 days before vaccination. The CDR3 reads CASSLGRTGWGNYEQYF. CDR3 DNA sequence: TGTGCCAGCAGTTTAGGGCGGACAGGGTGGGGGAACTACGAGCAGTACTTC.